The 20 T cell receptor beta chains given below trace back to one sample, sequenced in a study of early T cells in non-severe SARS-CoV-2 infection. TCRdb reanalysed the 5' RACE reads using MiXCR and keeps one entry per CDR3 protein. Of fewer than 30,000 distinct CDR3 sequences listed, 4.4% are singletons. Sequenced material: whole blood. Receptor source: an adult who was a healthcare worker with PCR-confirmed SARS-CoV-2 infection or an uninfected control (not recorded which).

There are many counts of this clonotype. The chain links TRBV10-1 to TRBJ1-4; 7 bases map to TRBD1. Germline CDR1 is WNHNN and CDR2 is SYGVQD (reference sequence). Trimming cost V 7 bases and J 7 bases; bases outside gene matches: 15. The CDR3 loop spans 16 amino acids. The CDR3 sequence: CASMGAETGIIEKLFF. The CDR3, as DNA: TGCGCCAGCATGGGGGCGGAGACAGGGATCATTGAAAAACTGTTTTTT.

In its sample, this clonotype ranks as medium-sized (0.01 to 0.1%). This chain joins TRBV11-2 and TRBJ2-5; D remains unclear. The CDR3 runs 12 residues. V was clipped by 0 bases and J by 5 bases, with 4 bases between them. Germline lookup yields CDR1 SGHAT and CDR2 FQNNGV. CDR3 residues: CASSLEWETQYF. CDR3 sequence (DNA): TGTGCCAGCAGCTTAGAATGGGAGACCCAGTACTTC.

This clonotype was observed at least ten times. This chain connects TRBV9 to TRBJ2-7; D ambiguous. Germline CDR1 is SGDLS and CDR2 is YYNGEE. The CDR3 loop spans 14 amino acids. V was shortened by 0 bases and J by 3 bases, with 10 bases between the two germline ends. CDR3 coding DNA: TGTGCCAGCAGCGTAGACGCCGGATTCTACGAGCAGTACTTC. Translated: CASSVDAGFYEQYF.

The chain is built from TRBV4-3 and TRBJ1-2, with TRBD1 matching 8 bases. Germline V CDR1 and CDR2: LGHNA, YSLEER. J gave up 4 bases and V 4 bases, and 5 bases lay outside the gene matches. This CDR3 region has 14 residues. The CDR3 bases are TGCGCCAGCAGCCCCGAACAGGGGGTCTATGGCTACACCTTC. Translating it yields CASSPEQGVYGYTF.

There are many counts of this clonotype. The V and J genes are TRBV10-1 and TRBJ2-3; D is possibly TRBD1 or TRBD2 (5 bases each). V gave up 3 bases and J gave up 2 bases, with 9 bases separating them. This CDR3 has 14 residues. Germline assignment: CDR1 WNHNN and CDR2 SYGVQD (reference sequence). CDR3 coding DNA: TGCGCCAGCAGTGAAGGGACGGTCACAGATACGCAGTATTTT. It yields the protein CASSEGTVTDTQYF.

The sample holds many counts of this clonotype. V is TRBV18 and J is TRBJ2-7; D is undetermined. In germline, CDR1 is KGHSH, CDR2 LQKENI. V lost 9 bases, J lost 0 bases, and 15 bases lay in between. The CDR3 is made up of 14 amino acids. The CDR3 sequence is CASRPSHSSYEQYF. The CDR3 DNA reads TGTGCCAGTCGTCCATCCCACTCCTCCTACGAGCAGTACTTC. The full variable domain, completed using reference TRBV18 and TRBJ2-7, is NAGVMQNPRHLVRRRGQEARLRCSPMKGHSHVYWYRQLPEEGLKFMVYLQKENIIDESGMPKERFSAEFPKEGPSILRIQQVVRGDSAAYFCASRPSHSSYEQYFGPGTRLTVT.

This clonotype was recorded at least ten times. CDR3 sequence reads: CASSLQPTSNEQFF. The CDR3 nucleotides read TGTGCCAGCAGCTTACAGCCGACTAGCAATGAGCAGTTCTTC. The chain links TRBV7-3 to TRBJ2-1, with TRBD2 as a possible D gene (6 bases). The germline V and J ends were trimmed by 2 bases and 6 bases, with 11 bases remaining between them. The V gene's germline CDR1 is SGHTA and CDR2 FQGTGA. The CDR3 has 14 amino acids.

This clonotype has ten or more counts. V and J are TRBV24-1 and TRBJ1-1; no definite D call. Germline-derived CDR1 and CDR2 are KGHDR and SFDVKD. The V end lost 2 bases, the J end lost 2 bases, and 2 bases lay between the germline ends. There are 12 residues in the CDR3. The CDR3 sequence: CATSDSNTEAFF. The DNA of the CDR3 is TGTGCCACCAGTGATTCAAACACTGAAGCTTTCTTT.

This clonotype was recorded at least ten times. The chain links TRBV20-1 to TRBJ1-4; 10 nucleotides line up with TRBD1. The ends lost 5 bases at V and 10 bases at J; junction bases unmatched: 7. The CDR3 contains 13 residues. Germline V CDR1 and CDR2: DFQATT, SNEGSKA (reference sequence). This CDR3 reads CSARDRGIGKLFF. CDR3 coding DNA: TGCAGTGCTCGGGACAGGGGCATCGGAAAACTGTTTTTT.

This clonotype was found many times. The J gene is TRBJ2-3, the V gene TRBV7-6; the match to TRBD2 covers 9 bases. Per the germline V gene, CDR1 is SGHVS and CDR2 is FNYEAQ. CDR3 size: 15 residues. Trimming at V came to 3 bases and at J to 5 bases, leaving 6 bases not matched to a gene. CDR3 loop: CASSFSGGDVDTQYF. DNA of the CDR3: TGTGCCAGCAGCTTTAGCGGGGGCGATGTAGATACGCAGTATTTT.

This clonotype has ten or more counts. CDR3 DNA: TGCAGTGTTGGGACTAGCGGCAATGAGCAGTTCTTC. Translating gives CSVGTSGNEQFF. This chain links TRBV20-1 with TRBJ2-1; the match to TRBD2 covers 11 bases. The V segment lost 7 bases and the J segment 6 bases; nucleotides outside the gene matches: 2. The CDR3 loop spans 12 amino acids. Per the germline V gene, CDR1 is DFQATT and CDR2 is SNEGSKA (reference sequence).

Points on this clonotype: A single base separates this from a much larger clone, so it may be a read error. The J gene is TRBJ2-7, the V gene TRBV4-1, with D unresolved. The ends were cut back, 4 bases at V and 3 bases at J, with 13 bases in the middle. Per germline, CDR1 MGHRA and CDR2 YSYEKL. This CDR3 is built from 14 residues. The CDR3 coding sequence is TGCGCCAGCAGCCTCTCTCTAGGAATCTACGAGCAGTACTTC. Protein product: CASSLSLGIYEQYF.

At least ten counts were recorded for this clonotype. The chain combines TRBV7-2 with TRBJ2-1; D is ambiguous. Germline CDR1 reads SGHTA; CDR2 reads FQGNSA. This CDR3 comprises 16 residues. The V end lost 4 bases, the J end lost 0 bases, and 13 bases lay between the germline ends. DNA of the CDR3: TGTGCCAGCAGCTCCGACACCCGTGGCTCCTACAATGAGCAGTTCTTC. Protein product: CASSSDTRGSYNEQFF.

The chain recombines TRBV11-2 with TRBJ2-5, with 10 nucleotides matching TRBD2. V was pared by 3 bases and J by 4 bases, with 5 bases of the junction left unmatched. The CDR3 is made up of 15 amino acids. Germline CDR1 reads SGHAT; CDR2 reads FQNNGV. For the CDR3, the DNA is TGTGCCAGCAGCTTCAGCGGGGGGGCCCCAGAGACCCAGTACTTC. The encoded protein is CASSFSGGAPETQYF.

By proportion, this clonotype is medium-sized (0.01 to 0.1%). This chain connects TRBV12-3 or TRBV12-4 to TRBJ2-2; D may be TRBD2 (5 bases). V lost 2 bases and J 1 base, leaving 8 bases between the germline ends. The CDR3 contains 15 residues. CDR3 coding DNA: TGTGCCAGCAGTTTAAATGAGGGGAACACCGGGGAGCTGTTTTTT. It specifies CASSLNEGNTGELFF.

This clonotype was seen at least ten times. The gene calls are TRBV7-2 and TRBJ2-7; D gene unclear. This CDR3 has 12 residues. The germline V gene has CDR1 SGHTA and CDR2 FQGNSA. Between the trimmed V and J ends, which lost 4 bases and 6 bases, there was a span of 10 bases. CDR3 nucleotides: TGTGCCAGCAGCTCGACTCGACTCGAGCAGTACTTC. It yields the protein CASSSTRLEQYF.

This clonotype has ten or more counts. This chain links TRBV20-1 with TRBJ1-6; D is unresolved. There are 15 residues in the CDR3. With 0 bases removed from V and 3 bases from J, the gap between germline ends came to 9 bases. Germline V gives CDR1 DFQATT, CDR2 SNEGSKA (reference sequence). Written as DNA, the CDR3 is TGCAGTGCTAGAGATCGACGGTTCTATAATTCACCCCTCCACTTT. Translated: CSARDRRFYNSPLHF.

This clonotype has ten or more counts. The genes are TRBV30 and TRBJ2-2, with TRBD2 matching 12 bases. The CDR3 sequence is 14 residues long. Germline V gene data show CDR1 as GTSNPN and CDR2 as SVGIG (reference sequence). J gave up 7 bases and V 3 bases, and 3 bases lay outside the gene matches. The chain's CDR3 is CAWRLAGGNGELFF. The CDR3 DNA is TGTGCCTGGAGACTAGCGGGGGGAAACGGGGAGCTGTTTTTT. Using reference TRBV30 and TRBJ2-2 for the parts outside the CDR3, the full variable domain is SQTIHQWPATLVQPVGSPLSLECTVEGTSNPNLYWYRQAAGRGLQLLFYSVGIGQISSEVPQNLSASRPQDRQFILSSKKLLLSDSGFYLCAWRLAGGNGELFFGEGSRLTVL.

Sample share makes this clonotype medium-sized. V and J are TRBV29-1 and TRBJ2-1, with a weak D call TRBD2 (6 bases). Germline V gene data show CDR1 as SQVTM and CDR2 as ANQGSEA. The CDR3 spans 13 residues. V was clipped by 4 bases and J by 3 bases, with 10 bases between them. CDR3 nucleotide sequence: TGCAGCGTTGTTAGCGGAGTCTACAATGAGCAGTTCTTC. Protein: CSVVSGVYNEQFF.

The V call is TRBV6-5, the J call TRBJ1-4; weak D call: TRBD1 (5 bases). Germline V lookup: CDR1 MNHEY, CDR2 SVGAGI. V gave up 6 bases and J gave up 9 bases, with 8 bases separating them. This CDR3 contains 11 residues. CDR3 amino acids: CASSQGQKLFF. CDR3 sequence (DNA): TGTGCCAGCAGCCAGGGACAAAAACTGTTTTTT.